These 10 T cell receptor beta chains were sequenced from one sample in a study of T cells expressing NK-cell markers. TCRdb reworked the 5' RACE reads into one entry per CDR3 protein, no DNA. The sample has some 450,000 distinct CDR3 sequences. Material: blood T cells: a sorted CD56 or NKG2C T cell subset, CD4+ or CD8+ T cells, or bulk PBMC T cells (not recorded which). The receptors derive from a woman aged 18 to 75 in good health.

This chain links TRBV29-1 with TRBJ2-2. The germline CDR1 and CDR2 sequences are SQVTM and ANQGSEA. The CDR3 is 16 residues long. The CDR3 loop is CSVEDKDGRVTGELFF.

The chain joins TRBV7-9 to TRBJ2-3. The CDR3 contains 13 residues. Germline CDR1 reads SEHNR; CDR2 reads FQNEAQ (reference sequence). Here the CDR3 reads CASSFALVNTQYF.

The chain recombines TRBV20-1 with TRBJ2-2; TCRdb's assignment of TRBD2 cannot be checked, as there is no DNA. The CDR3 contains 16 residues. Germline loops: CDR1 DFQATT, CDR2 SNEGSKA (reference sequence). CDR3 sequence: CSASTPGREVTGELFF.

The chain couples TRBV20-1 to TRBJ2-1; with no DNA, the TCRdb D assignment of TRBD2 cannot be verified. The CDR3 loop spans 14 amino acids. The germline V gene has CDR1 DFQATT and CDR2 SNEGSKA (reference sequence). CDR3 residues: CSGGGGVPYNEQFF.

The chain couples TRBV3-1 to TRBJ2-1; TCRdb indicates TRBD1, and absent DNA this call remains unverified. The germline V gene has CDR1 LGHDT and CDR2 YNNKEL (reference sequence). This CDR3 has 14 amino acids. CDR3 sequence: CASTRGSWINEQFF.

The rearrangement joins TRBV7-9 to TRBJ2-7; the D call of TRBD1 rests on TCRdb alone, since no DNA is present to check it. This CDR3 is built from 13 residues. Per germline, CDR1 SEHNR and CDR2 FQNEAQ (reference sequence). CDR3 residues: CASSYRGYDEQYF.

V and J are TRBV5-1 and TRBJ2-3; lacking DNA, the TRBD1 call made by TCRdb goes unchecked. The germline gives CDR1 SGHRS, CDR2 YFSETQ. This CDR3 is built from 16 residues. CDR3: CASSRDVTSSTDTQYF.

The chain recombines TRBV7-2 with TRBJ1-1. Per the germline V gene, CDR1 is SGHTA and CDR2 is FQGNSA. This CDR3 contains 17 residues. The CDR3 protein is CASSLGPAAVMNTEAFF.

V is TRBV18 and J is TRBJ1-4; there is no DNA to check the TCRdb D call of TRBD1. Germline V CDR1 and CDR2: KGHSH, LQKENI. CDR3 length equals 14 residues. The CDR3 loop is CASSQWAANEKLFF.

The CDR3 reads CASSQTLSNEQFF. This chain links TRBV4-3 with TRBJ2-1. The length of the CDR3 is 13 residues. The V gene's germline CDR1 is LGHNA and CDR2 YSLEER.